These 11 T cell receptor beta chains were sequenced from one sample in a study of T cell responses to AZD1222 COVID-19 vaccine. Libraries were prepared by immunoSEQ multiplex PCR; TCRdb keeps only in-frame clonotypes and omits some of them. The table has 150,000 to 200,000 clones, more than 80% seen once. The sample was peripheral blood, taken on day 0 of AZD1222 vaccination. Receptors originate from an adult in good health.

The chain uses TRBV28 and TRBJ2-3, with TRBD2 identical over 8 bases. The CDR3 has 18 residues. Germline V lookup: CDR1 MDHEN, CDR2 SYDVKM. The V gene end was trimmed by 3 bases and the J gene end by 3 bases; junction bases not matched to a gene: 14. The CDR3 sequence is CASSLGGGLGGRTDTQYF. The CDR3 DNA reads TGTGCCAGCAGTTTGGGAGGTGGGCTTGGCGGGAGGACAGATACGCAGTATTTT.

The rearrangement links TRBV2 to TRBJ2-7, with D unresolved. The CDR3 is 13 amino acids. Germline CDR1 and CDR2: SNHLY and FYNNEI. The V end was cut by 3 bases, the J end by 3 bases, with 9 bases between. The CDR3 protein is CASSEVRYYEQYF. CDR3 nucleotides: TGTGCCAGCAGTGAGGTCAGATACTACGAGCAGTACTTC.

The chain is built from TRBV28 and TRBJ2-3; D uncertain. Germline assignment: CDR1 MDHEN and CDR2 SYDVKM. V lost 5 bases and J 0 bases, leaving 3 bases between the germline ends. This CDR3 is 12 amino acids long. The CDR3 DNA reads TGTGCCAGCAGTACGAGCACAGATACGCAGTATTTT. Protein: CASSTSTDTQYF.

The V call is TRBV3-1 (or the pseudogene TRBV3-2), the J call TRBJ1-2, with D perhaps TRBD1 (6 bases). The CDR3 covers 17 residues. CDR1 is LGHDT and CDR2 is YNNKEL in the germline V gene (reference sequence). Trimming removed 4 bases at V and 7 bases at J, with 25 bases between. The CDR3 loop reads CASSRGSGTSTGGGYTF. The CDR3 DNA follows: TGTGCCAGCAGCCGCGGCTCCGGGACAAGCACAGGCGGTGGCTACACCTTC.

The CDR3 loop reads CAWSRDYSGNTIYF. In DNA form, the CDR3 reads TGTGCCTGGAGTAGGGACTACTCTGGAAACACCATATATTTT. The chain joins TRBV30 to TRBJ1-3; possibly TRBD1 for D (5 bases). The CDR3 is 14 amino acids. Germline assignment: CDR1 GTSNPN and CDR2 SVGIG (reference sequence). The germline V and J ends were trimmed by 2 bases and 0 bases, with 8 bases remaining between them.

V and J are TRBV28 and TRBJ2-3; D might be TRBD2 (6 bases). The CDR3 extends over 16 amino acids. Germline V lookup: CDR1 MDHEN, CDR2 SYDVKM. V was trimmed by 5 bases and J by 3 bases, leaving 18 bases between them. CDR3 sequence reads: CASSPYAGSSTDTQYF. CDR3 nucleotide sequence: TGTGCCAGCAGTCCCTATGCCGGGAGTTCGACAGATACGCAGTATTTT.

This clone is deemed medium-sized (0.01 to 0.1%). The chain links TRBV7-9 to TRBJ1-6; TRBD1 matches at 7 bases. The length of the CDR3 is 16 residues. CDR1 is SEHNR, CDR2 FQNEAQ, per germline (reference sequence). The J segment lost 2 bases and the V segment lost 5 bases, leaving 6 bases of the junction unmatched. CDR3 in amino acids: CASSTRGTAYNSPLHF. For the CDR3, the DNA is TGTGCCAGCAGCACGAGAGGGACAGCCTATAATTCACCCCTCCACTTT.

The CDR3 DNA is TGCGCCAGCAGCAGAGACAGGGAGGATTCACCCCTCCACTTT. Protein sequence: CASSRDREDSPLHF. The gene calls are TRBV5-1 and TRBJ1-6; 7 bases match TRBD1. Unmatched junction bases numbered 6, after V lost 4 bases and J lost 8 bases. The CDR3 is 14 amino acids. CDR1 and CDR2 from the germline V gene are SGHRS and YFSETQ.

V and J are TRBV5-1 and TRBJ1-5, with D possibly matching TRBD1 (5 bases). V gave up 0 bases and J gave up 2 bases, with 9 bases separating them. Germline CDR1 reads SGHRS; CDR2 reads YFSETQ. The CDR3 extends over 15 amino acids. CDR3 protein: CASSLGGERNQPQHF. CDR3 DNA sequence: TGCGCCAGCAGCTTGGGGGGCGAGCGCAATCAGCCCCAGCATTTT.

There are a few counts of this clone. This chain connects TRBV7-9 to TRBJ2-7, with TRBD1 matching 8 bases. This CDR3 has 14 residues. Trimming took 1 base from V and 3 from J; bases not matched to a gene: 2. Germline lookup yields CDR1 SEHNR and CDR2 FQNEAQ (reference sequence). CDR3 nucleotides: TGTGCCAGCAGCTTAGTAGGACAGGGCTACGAGCAGTACTTC. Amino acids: CASSLVGQGYEQYF.

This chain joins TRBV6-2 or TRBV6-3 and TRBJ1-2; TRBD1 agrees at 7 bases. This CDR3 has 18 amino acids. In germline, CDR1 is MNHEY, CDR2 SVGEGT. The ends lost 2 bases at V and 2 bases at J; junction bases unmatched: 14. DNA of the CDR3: TGTGCCAGCAGTTACGATCGGGACAGAATACGAAAAAACTATGGCTACACCTTC. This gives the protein CASSYDRDRIRKNYGYTF.